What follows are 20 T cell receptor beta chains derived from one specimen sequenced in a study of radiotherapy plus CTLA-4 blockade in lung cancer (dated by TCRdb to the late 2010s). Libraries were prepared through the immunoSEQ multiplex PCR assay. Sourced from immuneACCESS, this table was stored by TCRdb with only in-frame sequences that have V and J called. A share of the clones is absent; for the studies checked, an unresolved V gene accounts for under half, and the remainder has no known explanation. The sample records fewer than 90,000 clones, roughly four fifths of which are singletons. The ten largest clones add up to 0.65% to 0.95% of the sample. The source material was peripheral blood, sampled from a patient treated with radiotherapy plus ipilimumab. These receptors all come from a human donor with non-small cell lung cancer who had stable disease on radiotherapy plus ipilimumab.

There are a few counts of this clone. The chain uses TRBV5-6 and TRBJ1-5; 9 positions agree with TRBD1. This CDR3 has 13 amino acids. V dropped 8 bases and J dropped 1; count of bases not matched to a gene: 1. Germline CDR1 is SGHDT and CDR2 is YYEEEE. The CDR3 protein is CASGTGSNQPQHF. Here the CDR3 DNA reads TGTGCCAGTGGGACAGGGAGCAATCAGCCCCAGCATTTT.

CDR3 loop: CATSKDRSSQYF. CDR3 coding DNA: TGTGCCACCAGCAAAGATAGAAGTTCCCAGTACTTC. The chain links TRBV15 to TRBJ2-5; the D is unclear. This CDR3 is built from 12 residues. Germline CDR1 and CDR2: LNHNV and YYDKDF (reference sequence). V was trimmed by 4 bases and J by 9 bases, leaving 12 bases between them.

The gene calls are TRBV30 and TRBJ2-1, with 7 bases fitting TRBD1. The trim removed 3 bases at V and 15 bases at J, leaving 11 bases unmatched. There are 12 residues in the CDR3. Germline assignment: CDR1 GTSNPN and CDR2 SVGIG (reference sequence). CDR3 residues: CAWSRTGPSLFF. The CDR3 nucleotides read TGTGCCTGGAGCCGGACAGGCCCTTCGTTGTTCTTC.

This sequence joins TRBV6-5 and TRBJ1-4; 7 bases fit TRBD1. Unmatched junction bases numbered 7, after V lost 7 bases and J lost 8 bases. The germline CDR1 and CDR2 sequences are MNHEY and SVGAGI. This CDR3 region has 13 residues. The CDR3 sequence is CASNRQGDEKLFF. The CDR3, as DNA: TGTGCCAGCAACCGACAGGGAGACGAAAAACTGTTTTTT.

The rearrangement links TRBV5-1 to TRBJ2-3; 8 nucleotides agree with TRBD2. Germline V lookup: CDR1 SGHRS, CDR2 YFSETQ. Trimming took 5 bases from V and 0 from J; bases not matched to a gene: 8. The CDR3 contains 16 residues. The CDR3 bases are TGCGCCAGCAGGCTACTAGCGGCCACTAGCACAGATACGCAGTATTTT. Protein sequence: CASRLLAATSTDTQYF.

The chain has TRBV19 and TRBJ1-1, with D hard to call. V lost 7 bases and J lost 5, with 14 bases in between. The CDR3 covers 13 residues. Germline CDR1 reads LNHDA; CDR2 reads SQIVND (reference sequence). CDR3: CASKYGAVTEAFF. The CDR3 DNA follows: TGTGCCAGTAAATACGGAGCGGTGACTGAAGCTTTCTTT.

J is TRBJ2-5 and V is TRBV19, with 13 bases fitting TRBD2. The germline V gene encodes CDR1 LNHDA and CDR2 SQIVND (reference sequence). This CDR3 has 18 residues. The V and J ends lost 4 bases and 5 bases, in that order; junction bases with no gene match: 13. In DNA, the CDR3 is TGTGCCAGTAGTAACCCTCTAGGACTAGCGGGAGTTAGGGAGACCCAGTACTTC. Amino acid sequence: CASSNPLGLAGVRETQYF.

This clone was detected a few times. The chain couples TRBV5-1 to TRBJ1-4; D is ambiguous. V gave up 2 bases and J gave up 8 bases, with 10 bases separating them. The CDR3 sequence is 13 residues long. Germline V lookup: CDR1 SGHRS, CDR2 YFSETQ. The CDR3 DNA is TGCGCCAGCAGCTTCCACAGTCCGGAAAAACTGTTTTTT. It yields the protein CASSFHSPEKLFF.

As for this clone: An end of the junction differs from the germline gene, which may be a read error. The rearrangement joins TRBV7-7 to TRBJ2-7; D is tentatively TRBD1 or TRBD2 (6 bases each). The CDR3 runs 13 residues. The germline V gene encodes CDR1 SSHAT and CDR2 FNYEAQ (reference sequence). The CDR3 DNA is TGTGCTAGCAGCCTCTCTGGGGGGCGCGAGCAGTACTTC. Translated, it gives CASSLSGGREQYF.

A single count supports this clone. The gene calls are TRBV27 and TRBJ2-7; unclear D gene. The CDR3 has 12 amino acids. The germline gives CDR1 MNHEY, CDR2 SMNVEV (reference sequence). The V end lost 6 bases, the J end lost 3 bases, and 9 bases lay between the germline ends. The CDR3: CASRGMGYEQYF. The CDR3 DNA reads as TGTGCCAGCAGGGGGATGGGCTACGAGCAGTACTTC.

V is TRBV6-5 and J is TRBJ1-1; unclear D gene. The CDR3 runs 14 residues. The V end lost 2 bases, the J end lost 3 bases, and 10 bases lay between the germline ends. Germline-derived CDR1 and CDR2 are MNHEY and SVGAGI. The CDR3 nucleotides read TGTGCCAGCAGTTACCTGGGTAGGGACACTGAAGCTTTCTTT. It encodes CASSYLGRDTEAFF.

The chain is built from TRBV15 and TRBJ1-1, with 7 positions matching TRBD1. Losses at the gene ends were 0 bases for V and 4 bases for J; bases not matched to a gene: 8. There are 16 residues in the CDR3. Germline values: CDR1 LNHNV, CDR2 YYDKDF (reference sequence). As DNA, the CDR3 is TGTGCCACCAGCAGAGATACGACAGGGTGGATCACTGAAGCTTTCTTT. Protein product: CATSRDTTGWITEAFF.

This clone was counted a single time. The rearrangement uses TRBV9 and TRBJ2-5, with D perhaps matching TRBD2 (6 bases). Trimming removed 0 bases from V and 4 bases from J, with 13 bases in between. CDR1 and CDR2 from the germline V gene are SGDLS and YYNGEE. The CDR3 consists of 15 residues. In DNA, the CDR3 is TGTGCCAGCAGCGTAGTTGGAGGGTTCCTAGAGACCCAGTACTTC. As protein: CASSVVGGFLETQYF.

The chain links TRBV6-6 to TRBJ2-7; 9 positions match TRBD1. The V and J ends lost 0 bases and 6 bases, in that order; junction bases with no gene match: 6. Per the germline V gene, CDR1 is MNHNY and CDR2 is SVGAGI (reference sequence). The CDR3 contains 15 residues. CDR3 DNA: TGTGCCAGCAGTTACTCGAGACAGGGGGTGGGCGAGCAGTACTTC. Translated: CASSYSRQGVGEQYF.

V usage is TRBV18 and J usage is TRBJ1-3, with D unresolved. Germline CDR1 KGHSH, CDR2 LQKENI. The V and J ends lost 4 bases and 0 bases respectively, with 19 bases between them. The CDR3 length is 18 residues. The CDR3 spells CASSLLESTPRSGNTIYF. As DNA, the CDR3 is TGTGCCAGCTCACTATTAGAATCGACTCCACGCTCTGGAAACACCATATATTTT.

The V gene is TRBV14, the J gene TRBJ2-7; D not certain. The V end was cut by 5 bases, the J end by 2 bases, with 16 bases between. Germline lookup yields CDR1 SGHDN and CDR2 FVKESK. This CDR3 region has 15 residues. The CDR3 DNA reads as TGTGCCAGCAGCGCTGAGGCAGTTCACACCTACGAGCAGTACTTC. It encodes CASSAEAVHTYEQYF.

The CDR3 sequence is CASSSGTGVRETQYF. The CDR3, as DNA: TGTGCCAGCAGCTCCGGGACAGGGGTCAGGGAGACCCAGTACTTC. This sequence joins TRBV5-4 and TRBJ2-5, with 10 bases identical to TRBD1. Unmatched junction bases numbered 7, after V lost 3 bases and J lost 5 bases. CDR1 is SGHNT, CDR2 YYREEE, per germline (reference sequence). This CDR3 has 15 residues.

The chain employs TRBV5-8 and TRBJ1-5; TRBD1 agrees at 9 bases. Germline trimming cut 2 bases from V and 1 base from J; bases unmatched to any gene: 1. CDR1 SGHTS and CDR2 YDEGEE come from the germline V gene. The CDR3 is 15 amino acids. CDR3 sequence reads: CASSFGQGSNQPQHF. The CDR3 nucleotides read TGTGCCAGCAGCTTCGGACAGGGGAGCAATCAGCCCCAGCATTTT.

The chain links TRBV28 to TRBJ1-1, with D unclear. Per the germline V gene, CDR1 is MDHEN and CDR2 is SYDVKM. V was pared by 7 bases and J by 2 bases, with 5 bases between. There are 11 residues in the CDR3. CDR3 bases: TGTGCCAGCATCGTTAACACTGAAGCTTTCTTT. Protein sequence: CASIVNTEAFF.

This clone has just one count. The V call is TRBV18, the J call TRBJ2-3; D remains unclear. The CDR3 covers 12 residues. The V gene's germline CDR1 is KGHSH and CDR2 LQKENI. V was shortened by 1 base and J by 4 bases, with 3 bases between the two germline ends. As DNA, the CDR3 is TGTGCCAGCTCACCACTCTCAGATACGCAGTATTTT. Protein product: CASSPLSDTQYF.